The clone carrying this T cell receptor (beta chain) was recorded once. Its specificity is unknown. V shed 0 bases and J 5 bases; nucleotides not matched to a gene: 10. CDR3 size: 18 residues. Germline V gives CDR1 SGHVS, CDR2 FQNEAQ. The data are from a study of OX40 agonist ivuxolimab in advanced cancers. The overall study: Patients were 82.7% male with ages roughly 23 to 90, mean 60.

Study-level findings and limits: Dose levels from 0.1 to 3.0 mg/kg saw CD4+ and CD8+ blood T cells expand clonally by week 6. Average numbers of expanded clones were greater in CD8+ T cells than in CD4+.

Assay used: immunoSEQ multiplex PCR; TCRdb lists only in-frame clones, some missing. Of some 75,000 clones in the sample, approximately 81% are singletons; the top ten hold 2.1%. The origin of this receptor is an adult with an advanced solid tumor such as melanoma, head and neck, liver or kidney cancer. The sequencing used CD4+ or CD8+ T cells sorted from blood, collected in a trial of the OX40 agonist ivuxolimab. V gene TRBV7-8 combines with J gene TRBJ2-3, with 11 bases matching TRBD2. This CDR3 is CASSLALLAGGLGDTQYF. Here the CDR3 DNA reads TGTGCCAGCAGCTTAGCTCTCCTAGCGGGGGGTCTTGGAGATACGCAGTATTTT.